This T cell receptor (beta chain) is drawn from a study of cytomegalovirus exposure and HLA in healthy donors. For the study at large: Researchers found that 81% of 350 to 500 genotyped donors fell within the Caucasian-associated ancestry cluster.

About this clone: Its target is not known.

Primers: 60 Vbeta forward and 13 Jbeta reverse. Clones were sequenced by immunoSEQ multiplex PCR, and TCRdb holds only the in-frame ones, with some missing. The sample has roughly 180,000 clones; just under 85% are singletons. CDR1 is MNHNS and CDR2 is SASEGT in the germline V gene. This CDR3 comprises 15 residues. Germline trimming cut 6 bases from V and 7 bases from J; bases unmatched to any gene: 13. Whole-study results and caveats: Fewer N-insertions than the 666-donor mean were reportedly shown by an Asian-associated ancestry cluster in a later analysis. According to an earlier analysis, most TCR beta V segments yielded productive rearrangements about 87% or about 30% of the time. Immune exposure information available was restricted to CMV serostatus.

The sequence was collected from a girl between 5 and 17 years old in good health and CMV-seropositive. The chain is built from TRBV6-1 and TRBJ1-2; 8 bases agree with TRBD1. The sequencing input was PBMCs. The CDR3 reads CASSSTGTGFSGYTF. Here the CDR3 DNA reads TGTGCCAGCAGCTCTACGGGGACAGGATTCTCTGGCTACACCTTC.